This TCR beta chain was captured in a study of cytomegalovirus exposure and HLA in healthy donors. General study points: The likely origin of a cluster of highly shared sequence variants was a sequencing artifact. A reported reduction in N-insertions relative to the roughly 700-donor mean was seen in an Asian-associated ancestry cluster in a later analysis. Later analysis showed most CMV-associated TCR beta chains appearing HLA-restricted.

The study ran its PCR with 60 Vbeta and 13 Jbeta primers. TCRdb's table, derived via immunoSEQ multiplex PCR, lists solely in-frame clones and lacks some. This sample carries some 150,000 clones, 70% to 90% of them seen once, and the ten largest clones take about 0.76%. In regard to this clone: What it binds is not known.

The sequenced material came from PBMCs. The clonotype comes from a woman in her late teens or twenties in good health and CMV-seronegative.

The CDR3 protein is CASSLAGYGYTF. The DNA for the CDR3 is TGCGCCAGCAGCTTGGCAGGCTATGGCTACACCTTC. V usage is TRBV5-1 and J usage is TRBJ1-2; D uncertain. The CDR3 has 12 residues. V was shortened by 0 bases and J by 4 bases, with 4 bases between the two germline ends. CDR1 is SGHRS and CDR2 is YFSETQ in the germline V gene.